The next 9 T cell receptor beta chains were all read from a single sample in a study of Graves' ophthalmopathy and Graves' hyperthyroidism. Amplified material comprised TCR beta CDR3 regions derived from RNA transcripts. First-round RT-PCR relied on HTBI primers, and a second-round multiplex PCR came next. TCRdb fed the multiplex PCR reads into MiXCR, producing one record per CDR3 protein. Among about 210,000 distinct CDR3 sequences listed, approximately 28% were seen once. The sample taken for sequencing was peripheral blood. Receptors were obtained from a man aged 45-65 years with Graves' ophthalmopathy.

V usage is TRBV3-1 and J usage is TRBJ2-2; no firm D call. Per the germline V gene, CDR1 is LGHDT and CDR2 is YNNKEL (reference sequence). Between the trimmed V and J ends, which lost 1 base and 5 bases, there was a span of 8 bases. The CDR3 totals 14 residues. CDR3 amino acids: CASSQAWGTGELFF. DNA of the CDR3: TGTGCCAGCAGCCAAGCCTGGGGAACCGGGGAGCTGTTTTTT.

This clonotype has a count of ten or more. The chain links TRBV4-1 to TRBJ2-7; possible D gene TRBD1, 8 bases. Germline CDR1 reads MGHRA; CDR2 reads YSYEKL. The CDR3 runs 15 residues. Between the trimmed V and J ends, which lost 3 bases and 5 bases, there was a span of 17 bases. The CDR3 sequence: CASSHADRGGDEQYF. The DNA of the CDR3 is TGCGCCAGCAGCCATGCTGACAGGGGAGGGGACGAGCAGTACTTC.

This clonotype was recorded many times. This chain uses TRBV20-1 with TRBJ1-5, with D unresolved. Looked up from germline, CDR1 is DFQATT and CDR2 is SNEGSKA (reference sequence). Trimming took off 0 bases at V and 5 bases at J, with 14 bases between the two ends. CDR3 length: 15 residues. CDR3 DNA: TGCAGTGCTAGAGAGACGGCAGGAGGGTATCAGCCCCAGCATTTT. Amino acid sequence: CSARETAGGYQPQHF.

This clonotype was detected ten times or more. The chain is built from TRBV25-1 and TRBJ1-3; no firm D call. In germline, CDR1 is MGHDK, CDR2 SYGVNS. The ends were cut back, 1 base at V and 3 bases at J, with 10 bases in the middle. This CDR3 comprises 15 residues. The CDR3 loop is CASSEFRGFGNTIYF. The CDR3 nucleotides read TGTGCCAGCAGTGAATTTAGAGGTTTTGGAAACACCATATATTTT.

This clonotype has a count of ten or more. The CDR3: CATSSGYVNQPQHF. The DNA for the CDR3 is TGTGCCACCTCTTCGGGATATGTCAATCAGCCCCAGCATTTT. V gene TRBV24-1 combines with J gene TRBJ1-5; no clear D gene. The germline gives CDR1 KGHDR, CDR2 SFDVKD. The V end lost 9 bases, the J end lost 3 bases, and 14 bases lay between the germline ends. This CDR3 is built from 14 residues.

This clonotype was seen just once. This chain links TRBV28 with TRBJ1-5, with a tentative D call TRBD1 (5 bases). Per germline, CDR1 MDHEN and CDR2 SYDVKM. This CDR3 has 15 residues. V was shortened by 5 bases and J by 4 bases, with 15 bases between the two germline ends. CDR3 sequence (DNA): TGTGCCAGCAGTGTGTCTGTGAGGGGAAATCAGCCCCAGCATTTT. Protein sequence: CASSVSVRGNQPQHF.

This clonotype has ten or more counts. A junction boundary mismatches the germline segment, possibly from a read error. The J gene is TRBJ1-1, the V gene TRBV6-2 or TRBV6-3; no definite D call. Germline CDR1 reads MNHEY; CDR2 reads SVGEGT. The CDR3 runs to 14 residues. The CDR3 nucleotides read TGTGCCAGCGGTTACCGTCCGGGTCGCACTGAAGCTTTCTTT. Translating it yields CASGYRPGRTEAFF.

Many counts were recorded for this clonotype. V gene TRBV2 combines with J gene TRBJ1-1; D may be TRBD1 (5 bases). V lost 4 bases and J 0 bases, leaving 9 bases between the germline ends. The CDR3 spans 14 residues. CDR1 SNHLY and CDR2 FYNNEI come from the germline V gene. CDR3 nucleotides: TGTGCCAGCAGTGCGGGACCGGTGAACACTGAAGCTTTCTTT. It codes for CASSAGPVNTEAFF.

This chain connects TRBV12-3 or TRBV12-4 to TRBJ1-3; D gene ambiguous. The ends were cut back, 2 bases at V and 0 bases at J, with 8 bases in the middle. The length of the CDR3 is 15 residues. The CDR3 reads CASSLKPVSGNTIYF. The CDR3 DNA is TGTGCCAGCAGTTTAAAGCCCGTCTCTGGAAACACCATATATTTT.